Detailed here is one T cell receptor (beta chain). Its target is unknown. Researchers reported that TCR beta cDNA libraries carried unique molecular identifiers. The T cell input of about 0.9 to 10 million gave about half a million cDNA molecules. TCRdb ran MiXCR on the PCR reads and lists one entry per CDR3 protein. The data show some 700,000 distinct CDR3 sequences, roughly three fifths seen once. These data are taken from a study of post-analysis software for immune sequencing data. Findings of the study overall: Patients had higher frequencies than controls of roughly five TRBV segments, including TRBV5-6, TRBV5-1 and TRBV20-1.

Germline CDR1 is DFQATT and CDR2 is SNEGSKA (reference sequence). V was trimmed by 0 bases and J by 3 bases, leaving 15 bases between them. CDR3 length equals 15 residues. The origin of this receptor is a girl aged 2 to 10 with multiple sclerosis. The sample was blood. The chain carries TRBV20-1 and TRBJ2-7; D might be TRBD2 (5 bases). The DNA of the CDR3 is TGCAGTGCTAGAGATTGGCTAGCTCCAAACTACGAGCAGTACTTC. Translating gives CSARDWLAPNYEQYF.